The present TCR beta chain was sequenced within a study of tumor-infiltrating lymphocytes in primary liver carcinoma. The investigators made TCR beta cDNA from about 510 ng total RNA, using a constant-region primer. Libraries of TCR beta came from three nested multiplex PCR rounds with slightly modified ARM-PCR. The first two PCR rounds used TRBV1-TRBV30 forward primers with a C-beta reverse primer, around 10 cycles each. A single record per CDR3 protein comes from TCRdb applying MiXCR to the multiplex PCR reads. The profile covers approximately 92,000 distinct CDR3 sequences, with around 63% appearing a single time and 9% to 10% taken by the ten largest. Concerning this clonotype itself: The antigen is not known.

Scientists recovered RNA and DNA together from roughly 21-30 mg of unsorted bulk tissue. V was pared by 8 bases and J by 8 bases, with 7 bases of the junction left unmatched. The length of the CDR3 is 14 residues. Looked up from germline, CDR1 is MRHNA and CDR2 is SNTAGT. Study outcomes and limitations: Only about 7.5-24% of top clones were detected in all five tumor regions.

The sequence was collected from a woman aged 60-70 years with primary liver carcinoma and hepatitis B virus infection. Sequenced: liver tumor tissue from sampling region 5. Subset meaning: tumor region T5, tumor centre. The chain couples TRBV6-4 to TRBJ2-2, with 11 bases lining up with TRBD2. The CDR3 coding sequence is TGTGCCAGCCGCGGGACTAGCGGAAGGGGGGAGCTGTTTTTT. As protein: CASRGTSGRGELFF.